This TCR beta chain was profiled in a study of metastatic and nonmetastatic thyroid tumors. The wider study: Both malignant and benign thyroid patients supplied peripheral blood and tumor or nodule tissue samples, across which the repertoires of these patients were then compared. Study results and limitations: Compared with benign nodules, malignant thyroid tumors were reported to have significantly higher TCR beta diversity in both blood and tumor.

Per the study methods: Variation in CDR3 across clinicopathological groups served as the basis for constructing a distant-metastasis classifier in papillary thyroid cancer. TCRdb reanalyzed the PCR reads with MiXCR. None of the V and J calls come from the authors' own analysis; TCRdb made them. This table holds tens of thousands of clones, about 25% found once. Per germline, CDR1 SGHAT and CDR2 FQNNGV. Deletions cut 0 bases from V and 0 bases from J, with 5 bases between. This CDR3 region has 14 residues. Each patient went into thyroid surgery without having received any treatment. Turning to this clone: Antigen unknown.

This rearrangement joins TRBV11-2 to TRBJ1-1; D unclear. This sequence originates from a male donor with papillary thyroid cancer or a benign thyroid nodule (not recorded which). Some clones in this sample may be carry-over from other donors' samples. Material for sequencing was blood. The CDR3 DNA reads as TGTGCCAGCAGCTTAGAGGCGGTGAACACTGAAGCTTTCTTT. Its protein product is CASSLEAVNTEAFF. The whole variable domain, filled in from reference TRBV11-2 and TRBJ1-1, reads EAGVAQSPRYKIIEKRQSVAFWCNPISGHATLYWYQQILGQGPKLLIQFQNNGVVDDSQLPKDRFSAERLKGVDSTLKIQPAKLEDSAVYLCASSLEAVNTEAFFGQGTRLTVV.